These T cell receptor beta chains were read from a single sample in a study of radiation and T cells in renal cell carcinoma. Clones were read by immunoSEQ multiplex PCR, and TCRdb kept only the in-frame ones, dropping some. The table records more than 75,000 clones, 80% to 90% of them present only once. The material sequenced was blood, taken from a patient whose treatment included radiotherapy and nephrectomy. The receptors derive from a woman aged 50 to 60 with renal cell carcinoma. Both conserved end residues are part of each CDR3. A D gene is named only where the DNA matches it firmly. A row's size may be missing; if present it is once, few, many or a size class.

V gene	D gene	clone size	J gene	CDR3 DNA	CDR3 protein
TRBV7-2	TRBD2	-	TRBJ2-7	TGTGCCAGCACCCTTAGGCTTAGCGGGGGAACCCTCGGATACGAGCAGTACTTC	CASTLRLSGGTLGYEQYF
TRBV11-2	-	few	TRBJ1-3	TGTGCCAGCAGCTTAGAAGGACAGCGGGAGAACACCATATATTTT	CASSLEGQRENTIYF
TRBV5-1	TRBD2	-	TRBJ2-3	TGCGCCAGCAGCCTGCCCAGCGGGGGATCCACAGATACGCAGTATTTT	CASSLPSGGSTDTQYF
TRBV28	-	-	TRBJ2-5	TGTGCCAGCAGGTCCACACCACATAGCGGCAGGGGGGAGACCCAGTACTTC	CASRSTPHSGRGETQYF
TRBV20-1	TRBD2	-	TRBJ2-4	TGCAGTGCTAGCGGGAGGAACATTCAGTACTTC	CSASGRNIQYF
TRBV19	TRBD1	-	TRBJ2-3	TGTGCCAGTAGTCGACAGGGGGTCGGCACAGATACGCAGTATTTT	CASSRQGVGTDTQYF
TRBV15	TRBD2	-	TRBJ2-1	TGTGCCACCAGCAGAGATCGGGGATTTAGCGGGAAGTACGATGAGCAGTTCTTC	CATSRDRGFSGKYDEQFF
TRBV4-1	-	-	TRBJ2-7	TGCGCCAGCAGCCAAATAGGCTACGAGCAGTACTTC	CASSQIGYEQYF
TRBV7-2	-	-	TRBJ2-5	TGTGCCAGCAGCTTAGTGGGCAGCCAAGAGACCCAGTACTTC	CASSLVGSQETQYF
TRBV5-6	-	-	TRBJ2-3	TGTGCCAGCTCCACTAGAACGGGGAGCTGGGATACGCAGTATTTT	CASSTRTGSWDTQYF
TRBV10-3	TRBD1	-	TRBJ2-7	TGTGCCATCACCTCGACAGGGCAGGACGAGCAGTACTTC	CAITSTGQDEQYF
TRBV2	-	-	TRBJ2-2	TGTGCCAGCAGCCTCGGGTTCGCGATTGCCGGGGAGCTGTTTTTT	CASSLGFAIAGELFF
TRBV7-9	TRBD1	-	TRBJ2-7	TGTGCCAGCAGCCCCGGAGCCGGGACAGGTCTCGGCTACGAGCAGTACTTC	CASSPGAGTGLGYEQYF
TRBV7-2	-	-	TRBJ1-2	TGTGCCAGCAGCTCCTTGGGAGGAAACTATGGCTACACCTTC	CASSSLGGNYGYTF
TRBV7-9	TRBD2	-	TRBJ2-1	TGTGCCAGCAGCCTGGGACTAGCGGACAATGAGCAGTTCTTC	CASSLGLADNEQFF
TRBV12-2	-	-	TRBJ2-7	TGTGCAAGTCGCTTAACTCCACCCGACGAGCAGTACTTC	CASRLTPPDEQYF
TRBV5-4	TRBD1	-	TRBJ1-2	TGTGCCAGCAGCTTGGAGGGACAGAGAACGAACTATGGCTACACCTTC	CASSLEGQRTNYGYTF
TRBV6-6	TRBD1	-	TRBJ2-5	TGTGCCAGCAGCCTGGACAGGGGAATTAGAGTGGGTGCCCAGTACTTC	CASSLDRGIRVGAQYF
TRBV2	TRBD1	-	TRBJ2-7	TGTGCCAGCAGTGAACGGACAGGGGCCTACGAGCAGTACTTC	CASSERTGAYEQYF
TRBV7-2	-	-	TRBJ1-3	TGTGCCAGCAGCCTCCTTATTTCCTCTGGAAACACCATATATTTT	CASSLLISSGNTIYF
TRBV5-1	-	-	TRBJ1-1	TGCGCCAGCAGCTTGGCTACAGCGAACACTGAAGCTTTCTTT	CASSLATANTEAFF
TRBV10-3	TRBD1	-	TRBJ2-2	TGTGCCAGCGACAGGGGGGACACCGGGGAGCTGTTTTTT	CASDRGDTGELFF
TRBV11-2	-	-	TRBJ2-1	TGTGCCAGCGGAGTGGGGACAGCCGATAGCGGTGAGCAGTTCTTC	CASGVGTADSGEQFF
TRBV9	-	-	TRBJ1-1	TGTGCCAGCAGCGTAGGACCGGGGGTCCCCTGGGCTTTCTTT	CASSVGPGVPWAFF
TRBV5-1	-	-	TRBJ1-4	TGCGCCAGCAGCTTGGGAGGGGCCGCGTATGAAAAACTGTTTTTT	CASSLGGAAYEKLFF
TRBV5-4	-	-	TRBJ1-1	TGTGCCAGCAGTTCTGGGATGTGGAACACTGAAGCTTTCTTT	CASSSGMWNTEAFF
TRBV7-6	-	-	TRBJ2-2	TGTGCCAGCAGCTTAGCCCAGGCTAGCACCGGGGAGCTGTTTTTT	CASSLAQASTGELFF
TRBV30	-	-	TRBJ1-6	TGTGCCTGGAGAGGGCCAGGGAAAGCCTATAATTCACCCCTCCACTTT	CAWRGPGKAYNSPLHF
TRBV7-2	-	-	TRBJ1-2	TGTGCCAGCAGCCTGATATACCGGACGGATTATGGCTACACCTTC	CASSLIYRTDYGYTF
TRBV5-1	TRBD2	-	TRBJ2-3	TGCGCCAGCAGCGGGACTAGCATCCCCGGCACAGATACGCAGTATTTT	CASSGTSIPGTDTQYF
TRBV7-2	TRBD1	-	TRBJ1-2	TGTGCCAGCAGCTTGGGACAGCAATATGGCTACACCTTC	CASSLGQQYGYTF
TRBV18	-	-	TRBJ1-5	TGTGCCAGCTCAACCGGCCGGTCCATCATTGGACAGCCCCAGCATTTT	CASSTGRSIIGQPQHF
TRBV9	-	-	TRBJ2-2	TGTGCCAGCAGCTCTCGCAGGGGCGCCGGGGAGCTGTTTTTT	CASSSRRGAGELFF
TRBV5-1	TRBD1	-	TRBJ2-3	TGCGCCAGCAGCTTGACCGGGACAGCCCAAGTCGCGCAGTATTTT	CASSLTGTAQVAQYF
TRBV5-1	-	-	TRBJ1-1	TGCGCCAGCAGCTCCCCCCCCTTCGGGAACACTGAAGCTTTCTTT	CASSSPPFGNTEAFF
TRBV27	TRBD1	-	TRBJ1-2	TGTGCCAGCAGTGAGGGGGCGTGGTATGGCTACACCTTC	CASSEGAWYGYTF
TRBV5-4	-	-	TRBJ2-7	TGTGCCAGCAGCTTGGGAGTCTACGAGCAGTACTTC	CASSLGVYEQYF
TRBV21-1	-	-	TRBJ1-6	TGTGCCAGCAGCCCTTGGAAGGGGGAGGAGAATTCACCCCTCCACTTT	CASSPWKGEENSPLHF
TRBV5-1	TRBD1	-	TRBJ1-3	TGCGCCAGCAGCTCGGGGGACAGGGGGCTGGTGAACACCATATATTTT	CASSSGDRGLVNTIYF
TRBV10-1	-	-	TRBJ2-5	TGCGCCAGCAGTTTTGGGCAGAATCAAGAGACCCAGTACTTC	CASSFGQNQETQYF
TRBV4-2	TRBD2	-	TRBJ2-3	TGTGCCAGCAGCCAGACTAGCGGGAATACAGATACGCAGTATTTT	CASSQTSGNTDTQYF
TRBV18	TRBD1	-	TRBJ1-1	TGTGCCAGCTCACCACCCGGACAGGGGTCCGGCACTGAAGCTTTCTTT	CASSPPGQGSGTEAFF
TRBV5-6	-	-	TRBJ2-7	TGTGCCAGCACCTCTGGTCCCCGGACCAACACCTACGAGCAGTACTTC	CASTSGPRTNTYEQYF
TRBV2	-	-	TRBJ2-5	TGTGCCAGCAGTGATCCCCTAACAGGGGGAGGGGAGACCCAGTACTTC	CASSDPLTGGGETQYF
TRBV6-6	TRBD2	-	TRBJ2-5	TGTGCCAGCACCCTCTCGCGGCGGGGGGGCCGAGAGACCCAGTACTTC	CASTLSRRGGRETQYF
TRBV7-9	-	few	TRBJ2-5	TGTGCCAGCAGCAAGGCCAATTTTGGGGGGATAGGAGAGACCCAGTACTTC	CASSKANFGGIGETQYF
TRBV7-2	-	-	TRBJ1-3	TGTGCCAGCAGCTTAGTCGCAGGCTCTGGAAACACCATATATTTT	CASSLVAGSGNTIYF
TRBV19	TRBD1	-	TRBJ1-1	TGTGCCAGTAGTATAGACACCGGGACAGCCATGAACACTGAAGCTTTCTTT	CASSIDTGTAMNTEAFF
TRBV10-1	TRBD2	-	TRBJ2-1	TGCGCCAGCAGTAAGCGGGGGGGTTGGGAGCAGTTCTTC	CASSKRGGWEQFF
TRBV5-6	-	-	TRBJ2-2	TGTGCCAGCAGCTTACTTCTCAGGGGGAACACCGGGGAGCTGTTTTTT	CASSLLLRGNTGELFF
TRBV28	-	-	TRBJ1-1	TGTGCCACCCAAGTCGGGATGAACACTGAAGCTTTCTTT	CATQVGMNTEAFF
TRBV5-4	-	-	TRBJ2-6	TGTGCCAGCAGCTTGGTAGGGGCCGGGGCCAACGTCCTGACTTTC	CASSLVGAGANVLTF
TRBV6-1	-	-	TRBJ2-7	TGTGCCAGCAGTGAAGCGAAAGGGGTGGGACCCGGCGAGCAGTACTTC	CASSEAKGVGPGEQYF